This T cell receptor beta chain was sequenced for a study of T-cell memory formation after mild COVID-19. Study results and limitations: Contracting CD4+ clones were located mainly in CM and EM, and CD8+ clones in EMRA. Cross-reactive memory seemingly joined, as some responding clones were found in pre-infection memory.

TCRdb independently ran MiXCR on the 5' RACE reads; one entry per CDR3 protein. Counted here are approximately 250,000 distinct CDR3 sequences, 15% occurring once; the ten biggest clones make up 2% to 2.5%. A note on this clonotype: Its antigen remains unidentified.

The receptor's source is an adult woman who had mild COVID-19 (a few samples of this study predate the infection). Cell type and time point are not known. Sequenced material: PBMCs or a T cell subset sorted from them (not recorded which).

The CDR3 here is CASSLISASGSYEQYF. CDR3 nucleotide sequence: TGTGCCAGCAGCTTAATCTCGGCTAGCGGGAGCTACGAGCAGTACTTC. V usage is TRBV7-6 and J usage is TRBJ2-7; 10 positions match TRBD2. Germline CDR1 and CDR2: SGHVS and FNYEAQ. This CDR3 has 16 residues. J gave up 3 bases and V 2 bases, and 7 bases lay outside the gene matches.